The source of this T cell receptor (beta chain) is a study of PD-1 blockade in classical Hodgkin lymphoma. Study findings and constraints: There was a significant rise in CD4+ TCR diversity by C4D1, with no such rise for CD8+.

For this clone: Its antigen is currently unknown.

Time point here: cycle 4 day 1 (C4D1), after 6 weeks of nivolumab. Autologous stem cell transplantation was followed by relapse in every patient, and brentuximab vedotin exposure varied. Best responses fell into complete response, partial response or progressive disease. V gave up 5 bases and J gave up 6 bases, with 10 bases separating them. Germline assignment: CDR1 SEHNR and CDR2 FQNEAQ (reference sequence). The CDR3 is 12 residues long. TCRdb keeps only in-frame clones here, not all; method: immunoSEQ multiplex PCR. The sample holds over 60,000 clones, about 89% seen once. This clonotype was obtained from a human donor with classical Hodgkin lymphoma. This sample comprised peripheral blood mononuclear cells (PBMCs), obtained before the fourth cycle of nivolumab. V usage is TRBV7-9 and J usage is TRBJ1-1; no definite D call. CDR3 sequence: CASSERRSEAFF. The CDR3 DNA sequence: TGTGCCAGCAGCGAAAGAAGGTCTGAAGCTTTCTTT.